This is a list of T cell receptor beta chains from one sample in a study of T cell repertoires in cytomegalovirus infection. No antigens are known for them. Each CDR3 protein is one row after TCRdb ran MiXCR on the reads. The repertoire holds approximately 990,000 distinct CDR3 sequences, with around 30% as singletons. The material sequenced was cultured CD8+ T cells from PBMCs, taken from culture after CMV antigen stimulation. The origin of the receptors is a human donor in good health (CMV status not recorded). Some clones in this sample may be carry-over from other donors' samples. Each CDR3 is given with its conserved first and last residue. The D gene is left open where the match is weak. A row's size may be missing; if present it is once, few, many or a size class.

d_call: TRBD2; v_call: TRBV11-1; cdr3_length: 16; clone_size: NA; j_call: TRBJ2-7; cdr3_nt: TGTGCCAGCAGCTTAGCGGAAGGCGGGGGGTTCTTGGAGCAGTACTTC; cdr3_aa: CASSLAEGGGFLEQYF
d_call: NA; v_call: TRBV27; cdr3_length: 13; clone_size: NA; j_call: TRBJ2-7; cdr3_nt: TGTGCCAGCAGTTTAATTGGGGGGTACGAGCAGTACTTC; cdr3_aa: CASSLIGGYEQYF
d_call: NA; v_call: TRBV12-3/TRBV12-4; cdr3_length: 14; clone_size: NA; j_call: TRBJ2-7; cdr3_nt: TGTGCCGGCAGTTTTCGGCAGGGGGGCTACGAGCAGTACTTC; cdr3_aa: CAGSFRQGGYEQYF
d_call: NA; v_call: TRBV11-3; cdr3_length: 13; clone_size: few; j_call: TRBJ1-6; cdr3_nt: TGTGCCAGCAGTCAGGGTCGGAAGTCACCCCTCCACTTT; cdr3_aa: CASSQGRKSPLHF
d_call: NA; v_call: TRBV7-9; cdr3_length: 14; clone_size: few; j_call: TRBJ1-1; cdr3_nt: TGTGCCAGCAGCTTAGGCAGGGCTGGCACTGAAGCTTTCTTT; cdr3_aa: CASSLGRAGTEAFF
d_call: TRBD2; v_call: TRBV9; cdr3_length: 16; clone_size: few; j_call: TRBJ2-1; cdr3_nt: TGTGCCAGCAGCGTAGGAGGCGGGGGAGCCTACAATGAGCAGTTCTTC; cdr3_aa: CASSVGGGGAYNEQFF
d_call: TRBD1; v_call: TRBV12-3/TRBV12-4; cdr3_length: 17; clone_size: many; j_call: TRBJ1-1; cdr3_nt: TGTGCCAGCAGTTTAGCGGCAGGGGGACCTATGAACACTGAAGCTTTCTTT; cdr3_aa: CASSLAAGGPMNTEAFF
d_call: TRBD1; v_call: TRBV12-3/TRBV12-4; cdr3_length: 15; clone_size: few; j_call: TRBJ2-5; cdr3_nt: TGTGCCAGCACTACGGGACAGGGCGGAGGGGAGACCCAGTACTTC; cdr3_aa: CASTTGQGGGETQYF
d_call: NA; v_call: TRBV19; cdr3_length: 13; clone_size: NA; j_call: TRBJ2-7; cdr3_nt: TGTGCCAGTAGTAGTTTGGACGGCTACGAGCAGTACTTC; cdr3_aa: CASSSLDGYEQYF
d_call: NA; v_call: TRBV7-9; cdr3_length: 15; clone_size: many; j_call: TRBJ1-2; cdr3_nt: TGTGCCAGCAGCTACCTGACAGCCACTAACTATGGCTACACCTTC; cdr3_aa: CASSYLTATNYGYTF
d_call: NA; v_call: TRBV11-1; cdr3_length: 13; clone_size: NA; j_call: TRBJ1-1; cdr3_nt: TGTGCCAGCAGCTTAGGGCCATACACTGAAGCTTTCTTT; cdr3_aa: CASSLGPYTEAFF
d_call: TRBD1; v_call: TRBV6-5; cdr3_length: 17; clone_size: NA; j_call: TRBJ2-7; cdr3_nt: TGTGCCAGCAGTCCGAGCAGACAGGGTTCCCTCTCCTACGAGCAGTACTTC; cdr3_aa: CASSPSRQGSLSYEQYF
d_call: NA; v_call: TRBV5-1; cdr3_length: 13; clone_size: few; j_call: TRBJ1-1; cdr3_nt: TGCGCCAGCCAGCAGGGAGGGAGCACTGAAGCTTTCTTT; cdr3_aa: CASQQGGSTEAFF
d_call: NA; v_call: TRBV7-2; cdr3_length: 11; clone_size: few; j_call: TRBJ1-2; cdr3_nt: TGTGCCGTTCGGGAGGTATATGGCTACACCTTC; cdr3_aa: CAVREVYGYTF
d_call: NA; v_call: TRBV15; cdr3_length: 15; clone_size: NA; j_call: TRBJ1-1; cdr3_nt: TGTGCCACCAGCAAAGACAGCGTCATGAACACTGAAGCTTTCTTT; cdr3_aa: CATSKDSVMNTEAFF
d_call: NA; v_call: TRBV28; cdr3_length: 16; clone_size: NA; j_call: TRBJ1-5; cdr3_nt: TGTGCCAGCAGTTTGTATGGGACGGATAGCAATCAGCCCCAGCATTTT; cdr3_aa: CASSLYGTDSNQPQHF
d_call: TRBD2; v_call: TRBV4-2; cdr3_length: 19; clone_size: many; j_call: TRBJ2-2; cdr3_nt: TGTGCCAGCAGCCAAGTTCTATCTAGCGGGGGGCAGAACACCGGGGAGCTGTTTTTT; cdr3_aa: CASSQVLSSGGQNTGELFF
d_call: NA; v_call: TRBV24-1; cdr3_length: 15; clone_size: NA; j_call: TRBJ2-2; cdr3_nt: TGTGCCACCAGTGATGGACAGATCTACACCGGGGAGCTGTTTTTT; cdr3_aa: CATSDGQIYTGELFF
d_call: TRBD1; v_call: TRBV13; cdr3_length: 15; clone_size: once; j_call: TRBJ2-7; cdr3_nt: TGTGCCAGCAGCGACGGGATCAGGGGGCGGAACGAGCAGTACTTC; cdr3_aa: CASSDGIRGRNEQYF
d_call: TRBD1; v_call: TRBV29-1; cdr3_length: 14; clone_size: few; j_call: TRBJ2-5; cdr3_nt: TGCAGCGTTGAAGGTCTGACAGGGGATGAGACCCAGTACTTC; cdr3_aa: CSVEGLTGDETQYF
d_call: NA; v_call: TRBV6-2/TRBV6-3; cdr3_length: 14; clone_size: few; j_call: TRBJ2-2; cdr3_nt: TGTGCCAGCAGTCTTGATGGAGACACCGGGGAGCTGTTTTTT; cdr3_aa: CASSLDGDTGELFF
d_call: NA; v_call: TRBV2; cdr3_length: 14; clone_size: NA; j_call: TRBJ1-4; cdr3_nt: TGTGCCAGCGTGGGAGTAGAGATTAATGAAAAACTGTTTTTT; cdr3_aa: CASVGVEINEKLFF
d_call: NA; v_call: TRBV7-9; cdr3_length: 14; clone_size: few; j_call: TRBJ1-2; cdr3_nt: TGTGCCAGCAGCTCCGAGGGTTCGTCCTATGGCTACACCTTC; cdr3_aa: CASSSEGSSYGYTF
d_call: NA; v_call: TRBV25-1; cdr3_length: 14; clone_size: NA; j_call: TRBJ2-2; cdr3_nt: TGTGCCAGCTCCATTACCGGACAGCCCGGGGAGCTGTTTTTT; cdr3_aa: CASSITGQPGELFF
d_call: NA; v_call: TRBV11-2; cdr3_length: 14; clone_size: NA; j_call: TRBJ2-1; cdr3_nt: TGTGTCAGCAGCTCTAGCGAGTCCTACAATGAGCAGTTCTTC; cdr3_aa: CVSSSSESYNEQFF
d_call: TRBD1; v_call: TRBV7-9; cdr3_length: 19; clone_size: many; j_call: TRBJ1-4; cdr3_nt: TGTGCCAGCAGCACAACGACAGGGAGTGAAGTAAGAACTAATGAAAAACTGTTTTTT; cdr3_aa: CASSTTTGSEVRTNEKLFF